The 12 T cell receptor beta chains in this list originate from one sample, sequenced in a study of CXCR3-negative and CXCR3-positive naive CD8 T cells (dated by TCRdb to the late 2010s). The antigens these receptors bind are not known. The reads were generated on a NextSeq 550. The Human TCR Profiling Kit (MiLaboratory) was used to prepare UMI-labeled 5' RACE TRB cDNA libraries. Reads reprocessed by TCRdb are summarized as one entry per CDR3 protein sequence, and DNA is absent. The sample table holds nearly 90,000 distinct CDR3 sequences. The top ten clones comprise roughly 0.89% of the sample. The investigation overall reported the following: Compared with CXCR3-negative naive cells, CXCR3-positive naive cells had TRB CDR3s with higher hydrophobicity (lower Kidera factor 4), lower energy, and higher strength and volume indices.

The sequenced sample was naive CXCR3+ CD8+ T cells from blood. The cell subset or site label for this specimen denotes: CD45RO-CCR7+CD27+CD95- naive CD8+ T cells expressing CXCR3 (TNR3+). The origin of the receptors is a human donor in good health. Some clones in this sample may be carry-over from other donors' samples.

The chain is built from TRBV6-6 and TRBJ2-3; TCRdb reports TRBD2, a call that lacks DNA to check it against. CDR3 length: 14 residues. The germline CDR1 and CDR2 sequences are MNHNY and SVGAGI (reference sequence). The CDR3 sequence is CATSYSGGTDTQYF.

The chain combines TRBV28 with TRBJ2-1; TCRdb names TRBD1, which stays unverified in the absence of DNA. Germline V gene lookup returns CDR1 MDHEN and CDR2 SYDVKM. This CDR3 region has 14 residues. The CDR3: CASSFGEGYNEQFF.

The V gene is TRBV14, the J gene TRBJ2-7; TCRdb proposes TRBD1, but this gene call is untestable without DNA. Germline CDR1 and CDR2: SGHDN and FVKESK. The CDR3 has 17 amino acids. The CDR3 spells CASSPHVGTGAPYEQYF.

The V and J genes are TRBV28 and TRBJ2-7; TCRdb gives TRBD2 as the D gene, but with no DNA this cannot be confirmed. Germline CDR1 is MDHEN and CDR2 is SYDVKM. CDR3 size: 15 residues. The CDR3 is CASSSTGLAFYEQYF.

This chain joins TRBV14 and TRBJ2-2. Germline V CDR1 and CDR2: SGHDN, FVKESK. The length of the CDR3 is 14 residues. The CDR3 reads CASSQDTATGELFF.

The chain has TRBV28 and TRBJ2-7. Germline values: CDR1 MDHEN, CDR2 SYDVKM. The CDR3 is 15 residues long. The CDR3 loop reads CASTGRSRSSYEQYF.

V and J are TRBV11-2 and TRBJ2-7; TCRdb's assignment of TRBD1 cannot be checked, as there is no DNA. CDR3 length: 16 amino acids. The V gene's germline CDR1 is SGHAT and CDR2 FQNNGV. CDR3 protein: CASSTQQGGRSYEQYF.

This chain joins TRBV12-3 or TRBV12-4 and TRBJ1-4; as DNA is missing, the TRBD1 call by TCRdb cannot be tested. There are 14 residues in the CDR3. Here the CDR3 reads CASSLTGANEKLFF.

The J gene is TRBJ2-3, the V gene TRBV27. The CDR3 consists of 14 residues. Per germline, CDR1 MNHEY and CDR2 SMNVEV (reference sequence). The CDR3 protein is CASSFVGSTDTQYF.

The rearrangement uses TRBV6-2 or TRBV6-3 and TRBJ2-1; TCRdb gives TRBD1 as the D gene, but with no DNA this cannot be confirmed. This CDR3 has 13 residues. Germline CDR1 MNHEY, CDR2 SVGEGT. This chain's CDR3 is CPSSSRDYNEQFF.

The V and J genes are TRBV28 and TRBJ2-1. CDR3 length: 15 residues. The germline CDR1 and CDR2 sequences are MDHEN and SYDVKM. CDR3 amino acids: CASSLLETSYNEQFF.

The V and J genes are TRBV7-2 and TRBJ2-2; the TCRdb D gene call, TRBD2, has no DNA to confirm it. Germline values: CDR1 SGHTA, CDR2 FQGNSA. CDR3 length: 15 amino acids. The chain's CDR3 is CASSTPGLAGGELFF. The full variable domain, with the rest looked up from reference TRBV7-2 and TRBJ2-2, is GAGVSQSPSNKVTEKGKDVELRCDPISGHTALYWYRQSLGQGLEFLIYFQGNSAPDKSGLPSDRFSAERTGGSVSTLTIQRTQQEDSAVYLCASSTPGLAGGELFFGEGSRLTVL.